Given below is one T cell receptor beta chain in context. The antigen remains undetermined. Donors came from a validation cohort of over a hundred subjects, distinct from the first 666-subject cohort. Sequencing was performed with immunoSEQ multiplex PCR; in TCRdb, only in-frame clones are kept and a portion is missing. Among hundreds of thousands of clones listed, roughly 88% were seen once. The CDR3 loop spans 18 amino acids. In germline, CDR1 is MGHDK, CDR2 SYGVNS. V dropped 1 base and J dropped 2 bases, with 20 bases sitting between them. These data originate in a study of cytomegalovirus exposure and HLA in healthy donors. Study-level results: Most TCR sequences showed up rarely, but some public TCRs showed up in many donors. The tendency of first-cohort TCR clusters to co-occur in the roughly 110 validation repertoires was the finding of a later analysis.

This receptor was taken from a young woman in good health and CMV-seronegative. The sequenced material came from PBMCs. The chain combines TRBV25-1 with TRBJ1-1, with D possibly being TRBD1 (6 bases). The CDR3 DNA reads TGTGCCAGCAGTGAATCCCCAGGACAGCCCCCTTTCAACACTGAAGCTTTCTTT. As protein: CASSESPGQPPFNTEAFF.